Many counts were recorded for the clone carrying this T cell receptor beta chain. Antigen: not known. The source of the sample is a study of T cells in Graves' hyperthyroidism and ophthalmopathy. Notes on the study in general: Median prediction lead before ophthalmopathy onset was 6.5 months with the model. Researchers report that a 13 V-J model separated ophthalmopathy from stable hyperthyroidism.

CDR1 and CDR2 (germline): SQVTM, ANQGSEA. This CDR3 has 14 amino acids. The V segment lost 5 bases and the J segment 5 bases; nucleotides outside the gene matches: 8. Extraction of PBMCs used 9 to 10 ml of fresh peripheral blood. Amplification of TCR beta CDR3 regions was performed using RNA transcripts as template. A set of HTBI primers served as the primers for a first-round RT-PCR of the TCR CDR3. MiXCR was run by TCRdb on the multiplex PCR reads, yielding one entry per CDR3 protein. This table holds more than 550,000 distinct CDR3 sequences, roughly a sixth found once. The chain links TRBV29-1 to TRBJ2-7; 11 nucleotides match TRBD2. This TCR was recovered from a man aged 45-65 years with Graves' hyperthyroidism. The sequencing sample was made of blood. In DNA form, the CDR3 reads TGCAGCGTTCTCTTATTAGCGGGAGGGAACGAGCAGTACTTC. This translates into CSVLLLAGGNEQYF.